This T cell receptor (beta chain) originates from a study of radiotherapy plus CTLA-4 blockade in lung cancer. About the study: Objective responses occurred in around 18% of patients; about 31% had disease control.

Trimming took 0 bases from V and 4 from J; bases not matched to a gene: 5. This CDR3 has 16 amino acids. The germline V gene encodes CDR1 LGHNA and CDR2 YNFKEQ. Only in-frame clones appear in the TCRdb table, and some are missing; sequencing was by immunoSEQ multiplex PCR. Of about 43,000 clones in the sample, roughly 67% were seen once. Chemo-refractory metastatic non-small-cell lung cancer patients were treated with focal radiation plus CTLA-4 blockade with ipilimumab. Study results and limitations: In blood, early T cell clone dynamics reportedly predicted response best, together with interferon-beta. TCR clones originating in tumors grew in number in blood after radiotherapy plus ipilimumab.

Points on this clone: Antigen specificity is unknown.

The sequenced sample was peripheral blood, obtained from a patient treated with radiotherapy plus ipilimumab. The clonotype comes from a human donor with non-small cell lung cancer who had a partial response to radiotherapy plus ipilimumab. V and J are TRBV4-2 and TRBJ2-3; TRBD2 agrees at 9 bases. CDR3 loop: CASSQESSGESDTQYF. The CDR3 coding sequence is TGTGCCAGCAGCCAAGAGTCTAGCGGGGAATCAGATACGCAGTATTTT.